This T cell receptor beta chain came from a study of T cell responses to AZD1222 COVID-19 vaccine. Overall study findings and caveats: Targets within unmutated variant regions were reportedly found for nearly half of spike-specific TCRs. The study found Spike-specific TCR breadth and depth rose after two AZD1222 doses.

This clone was recorded once. Its antigen is currently unknown. Sequenced by immunoSEQ multiplex PCR; TCRdb stores in-frame clones only, minus some. The data hold around 94,000 clones, with about 88% observed a single time. The starting material was peripheral blood, obtained on day 0 of AZD1222 vaccination. The sequence was collected from an adult in good health.

CDR3 DNA sequence: TGCGCCAGCAGCTTACTACCTACCGGGGGGGACAATGAGCAGTTCTTC. Its protein product is CASSLLPTGGDNEQFF. The chain uses TRBV5-1 and TRBJ2-1, with 8 bases matching TRBD2. Germline assignment: CDR1 SGHRS and CDR2 YFSETQ. CDR3 length: 16 amino acids. Trimming at V came to 2 bases and at J to 5 bases, leaving 9 bases not matched to a gene. Variable domain in full (rest from reference TRBV5-1 and TRBJ2-1): KAGVTQTPRYLIKTRGQQVTLSCSPISGHRSVSWYQQTPGQGLQFLFEYFSETQRNKGNFPGRFSGRQFSNSRSEMNVSTLELGDSALYLCASSLLPTGGDNEQFFGPGTRLTVL.